This is a list of T cell receptor beta chains from one sample in a study of T cell responses to AZD1222 COVID-19 vaccine. Profiling relied on immunoSEQ multiplex PCR, and the TCRdb table lists in-frame clones only, not all of them. The sample carries 120,000 or so clones, roughly nine tenths recorded once. The sample was peripheral blood, taken 28 days after the second AZD1222 dose. The receptor set was obtained from an adult who received the AZD1222 COVID-19 vaccine. CDR3s include the opening cysteine and the closing phenylalanine or tryptophan. The D gene is left open where the match is weak. Size tells how often a clone was seen (once, few, many) or the class of an expanded clone, and some rows leave it out.

>.|TRBJ2-1|TRBV2|TRBD2
TGTGCCAGCAGTGCCCAGGGACTAGTCGATGAGCAGTTCTTC
CASSAQGLVDEQFF
>.|TRBJ2-2|TRBV5-1|TRBD1
TGCGCCAGCAGCTTATGGACAGGGTATACCGGGGAGCTGTTTTTT
CASSLWTGYTGELFF
>.|TRBJ1-1|TRBV5-1|TRBD1
TGCGCCAGCAGCTCACAGGGGGGGAACACTGAAGCTTTCTTT
CASSSQGGNTEAFF
>.|TRBJ1-5|TRBV7-8|.
TGTGCCAGCAGCTTAGCCGGGGGTAATCAGCCCCAGCATTTT
CASSLAGGNQPQHF
>once|TRBJ1-1|TRBV5-4|.
TGTGCCAGCAGCTTGGGGTCTGACACTGAAGCTTTCTTT
CASSLGSDTEAFF
>.|TRBJ1-2|TRBV6-5|.
TGTGCCAGCAGTTACAATACTCGGGGCTATGGCTACACCTTC
CASSYNTRGYGYTF
>.|TRBJ2-1|TRBV30|.
TGTGCCTGGAGTCGCGGGGCTGCAAATGAGCAGTTCTTC
CAWSRGAANEQFF
>.|TRBJ1-1|TRBV7-9|.
TGTGCCAGCAGCACAAACAGGGAACTGAACACTGAAGCTTTCTTT
CASSTNRELNTEAFF
>.|TRBJ2-7|TRBV6-2/TRBV6-3|TRBD2
TGTGCCAGCAGTTTTAGCGGGGGGAGATTCTACGAGCAGTACTTC
CASSFSGGRFYEQYF
>few|TRBJ1-2|TRBV2|TRBD1
TGTGCCAGCACTTGGGGACAGGTGAACTATGGCTACACCTTC
CASTWGQVNYGYTF
>.|TRBJ2-5|TRBV24-1|.
TGTGCCACCAGTGGGGGCCAGGTAGGAGAGACCCAGTACTTC
CATSGGQVGETQYF
>.|TRBJ2-1|TRBV9|TRBD2
TGTGCCAGCGCCATGGGGCGGGGGGAGGCCTACAATGAGCAGTTCTTC
CASAMGRGEAYNEQFF
>.|TRBJ1-3|TRBV19|.
TGTGCCAGTAGTATAGGGTCAAGCTCTGGAAACACCATATATTTT
CASSIGSSSGNTIYF
>.|TRBJ2-5|TRBV7-2|.
TGTGCCAGCACCATGTACCAAGAGACCCAGTACTTC
CASTMYQETQYF
>once|TRBJ2-1|TRBV6-5|.
TGTGCCAGCAGTTACTCAATTAACAATGAGCAGTTCTTC
CASSYSINNEQFF
>.|TRBJ1-1|TRBV10-3|.
TGTGCCATCAGTGAGCTAGGGTTAGGCACTGAAGCTTTCTTT
CAISELGLGTEAFF
>.|TRBJ1-1|TRBV7-2|.
TGTGCCAGCAACAGGCAGAACACTGAAGCTTTCTTT
CASNRQNTEAFF
>.|TRBJ2-7|TRBV6-5|.
TGTGCCGGGGCGGGACGGGAGCGGGAGCAGTACTTC
CAGAGREREQYF
>.|TRBJ2-7|TRBV7-2|.
TGTGCCAGCAGTGATGGACCTAGGTACGAGCAGTACTTC
CASSDGPRYEQYF
>.|TRBJ2-3|TRBV23-1|TRBD2
TGCGCCAGCAGAGGGCCAGCGGGGGGGACAGATACGCAGTATTTT
CASRGPAGGTDTQYF
>.|TRBJ2-3|TRBV7-2|.
TGTGCCAGCAGCTTAGATTGGACAGATACGCAGTATTTT
CASSLDWTDTQYF
>.|TRBJ2-1|TRBV5-1|TRBD1
TGCGCCAGCAGCTCCGAAGGGGGCGCAGGAGCCTACAATGAGCAGTTCTTC
CASSSEGGAGAYNEQFF
>.|TRBJ1-1|TRBV21-1|.
TGTGCCAGCAGCAAGCCACCCTCGGGGGGCAAGACTGAAGCTTTCTTT
CASSKPPSGGKTEAFF
>.|TRBJ2-3|TRBV7-6|.
TGTGCCAGCAGCTTATACGCAGGGGTCGACTTCACAGATACGCAGTATTTT
CASSLYAGVDFTDTQYF
>.|TRBJ1-2|TRBV27|TRBD1
TGTGCCAGCAGTTTAGTCCCCCGACAGGGCTATGGCTACACCTTC
CASSLVPRQGYGYTF
>few|TRBJ1-5|TRBV18|.
TGTGCCAGCTCACCAGGGTTCAATCAGCCCCAGCATTTT
CASSPGFNQPQHF
>.|TRBJ2-3|TRBV28|.
TGTGCCAGCAGTTTGCCCCCTGTAGATACGCAGTATTTT
CASSLPPVDTQYF
>.|TRBJ1-1|TRBV4-1|.
TGCGCCAGCAGCCCCGCCCTAGGGAACACTGAAGCTTTCTTT
CASSPALGNTEAFF
>.|TRBJ2-1|TRBV7-8|TRBD1
TGTGCCAGCACCCTACAGGGGGCTAGCTACAATGAGCAGTTCTTC
CASTLQGASYNEQFF
>.|TRBJ2-7|TRBV4-1|.
TGCGCCAGCAGCCAGTCGGGACCGCTCTACGAGCAGTACTTC
CASSQSGPLYEQYF
>.|TRBJ1-4|TRBV30|TRBD1
TGTGCCTGGAGTGTTTCGACAGGGGGCGAAAAACTGTTTTTT
CAWSVSTGGEKLFF
>.|TRBJ2-5|TRBV7-2|TRBD2
TGTGCCAGCAGCTTAGTGGTTAGCGGGGGGCGGGAGACCCAGTACTTC
CASSLVVSGGRETQYF
>.|TRBJ2-7|TRBV15|.
TGTGCCACCAGCAGAGAGGCCGGGATCGACGAGCAGTACTTC
CATSREAGIDEQYF
>.|TRBJ2-3|TRBV11-3|.
TGTGCTAGTTCGGGGCCAAGCACAGATACGCAGTATTTT
CASSGPSTDTQYF
>.|TRBJ1-4|TRBV9|TRBD1
TGTGCCAGCAGCCAAGGGGGCGGAACTAATGAAAAACTGTTTTTT
CASSQGGGTNEKLFF